The sequence of this T cell receptor (beta chain) was determined in a study of blood T cell repertoires in COVID-19 (dated by TCRdb to 2018 to 2020). Background on the whole study: Collaborator samples came from the United States, Italy and Spain and covered acute and convalescent phases of COVID-19. The samples were drawn from two sources: the first 160 participants of the ongoing ImmuneRACE study, and 1,254 subjects contributed by 6 global collaborators. The prospective study material was composed of cDNA or gDNA derived from T cells, B-cell-depleted T cells, or PBMCs. The repertoires were made available in a free public database intended to serve as a resource for research on the immune response to SARS-CoV-2. Where available, HLA class I and class II types were obtained from metadata supplied by the sample provider rather than from assay-based typing. Nearly every sample came with metadata listing a de-identified subject ID, COVID-19 status, age in years and sex. Deeply sampled blood TCRbeta repertoires from subjects exposed to, actively infected with, or recovered from COVID-19 were included in the dataset.

Germline trimming amounts to 5 bases on V and 0 bases on J, with 9 as the count of junction bases outside the gene matches. The CDR1 and CDR2 encoded by the germline V gene are SGHTA and FQGTGA. The CDR3, cysteine through phenylalanine, is 16 amino acids long. Only the CDR3 DNA stays, 48 bases, in frame from base 1. A second Seattle source provided samples from volunteer blood donors who had recovered from COVID-19. The collaborating institutions used their own protocols to collect whole blood in K2EDTA tubes. Collaborator samples were shipped for TCRbeta analysis as frozen whole blood, isolated PBMCs, or DNA extracted from either sample type. The research as a whole found: How much clinical and demographic metadata was included differed by source and by participant, and the metadata was provided uncurated.

Remarks on this clone: It lacks a known antigen. No quality values exist for individual bases; no much larger clone is one base distant.

TCRbeta CDR3 regions were amplified from genomic DNA by means of the immunoSEQ Assay, a bias-controlled multiplex PCR. Regarding the original processing steps: Within the assay, amplification of reference gene primers was used to estimate how many nucleated cells each sample contained. To quantify the absolute abundance of each unique TCRbeta CDR3 rearrangement, sequence reads were collapsed and filtered. For each sample, productive Simpson clonality was calculated by taking the square root of Simpson's diversity index across productive rearrangements. TCRdb provides this immuneACCESS table in a form limited to in-frame rearrangements. Some clones are lacking; in checked studies, under half of them reflect an unresolved V gene, and why the rest are absent is not known. That table gives V, J and clone size, and the DNA gave D and trimming. Counted in this sample were a few hundred thousand clones; roughly 85% of them appeared once. About 4.3% of the sample lies in the top ten.

The chain joins TRBV7-3 to TRBJ2-7; 8 nucleotides in the junction match TRBD1. Sample: peripheral blood. The receptor's source is a man in his 60s who had recovered from COVID-19. The nucleotide sequence reads TGTGCCAGCAGCATCTCCGGGACAGGTCCCTCCTACGAGCAGTACTTC. This codes for CASSISGTGPSYEQYF.